The rows below give T cell receptor beta chains drawn from one sample of a study of blood T cell repertoires in COVID-19. Using immunoSEQ multiplex PCR, the repertoire was profiled, and TCRdb retains in-frame clones only, with some absent. The data show around 260,000 clones, approximately 85% seen once. Sequenced input: PBMCs or T cells enriched from blood (not recorded which). Receptors originate from a woman aged 25 to 39 who had recovered from COVID-19. CDR3s include the opening cysteine and the closing phenylalanine or tryptophan. A D gene is named only where the DNA matches it firmly. Some rows mark clone size as missing; the rest say once, few, many or name a class of expanded clone.

CASMPVTKNTEAFF,TGTGCCAGCATGCCGGTCACGAAGAACACTGAAGCTTTCTTT,.,TRBJ1-1,.,TRBV6-6
CASSIPRGTGRPEAFF,TGTGCCAGCAGCATTCCCAGGGGAACGGGAAGACCAGAAGCTTTCTTT,.,TRBJ1-1,few,TRBV7-8
CASSQGDRGRFTDTQYF,TGTGCCAGCAGCCAAGGGGACAGGGGGCGGTTTACAGATACGCAGTATTTT,TRBD1,TRBJ2-3,once,TRBV3-1/TRBV3-2
CASSVAGQGGPDTEAFF,TGTGCCAGCAGCGTAGCGGGACAGGGAGGGCCCGACACTGAAGCTTTCTTT,TRBD1,TRBJ1-1,.,TRBV9
CASSLLGEGQPQHF,TGTGCCAGCAGCCTCTTGGGGGAGGGTCAGCCCCAGCATTTT,.,TRBJ1-5,.,TRBV3-1/TRBV3-2
CAWSVGPKTSTEAFF,TGTGCCTGGAGTGTAGGCCCAAAGACTAGCACTGAAGCTTTCTTT,.,TRBJ1-1,.,TRBV30
CASSLLGQGSYNEQFF,TGTGCCAGCAGTTTGCTCGGGCAGGGGTCCTACAATGAGCAGTTCTTC,.,TRBJ2-1,.,TRBV28
CASRLQGSSYNEQFF,TGTGCCAGCAGATTACAGGGGAGCTCCTACAATGAGCAGTTCTTC,TRBD1,TRBJ2-1,.,TRBV6-5
CASSLSGTSGIIVTETQYF,TGTGCCAGCAGCTTATCGGGGACTAGCGGGATCATTGTCACAGAGACCCAGTACTTC,TRBD2,TRBJ2-5,.,TRBV7-6
CASSLGRQGIREDGYTF,TGTGCCAGCAGCTTAGGACGACAGGGGATAAGAGAAGATGGCTACACCTTC,TRBD1,TRBJ1-2,.,TRBV11-2
CASSGSRDIPKWNEQFF,TGTGCCAGCAGCGGATCCCGGGACATCCCGAAGTGGAATGAGCAGTTCTTC,.,TRBJ2-1,.,TRBV9
CASRPRGSYNSPLHF,TGTGCCAGCAGACCTCGGGGGTCCTATAATTCACCCCTCCACTTT,.,TRBJ1-6,.,TRBV28
CASSVLPSGTSLGAYEQYF,TGCGCCAGCAGCGTACTTCCTAGCGGAACCTCTCTCGGTGCCTACGAGCAGTACTTC,TRBD2,TRBJ2-7,once,TRBV5-1
CASRLRTEGNTIYF,TGTGCCAGCAGGCTCCGGACAGAGGGAAACACCATATATTTT,.,TRBJ1-3,.,TRBV2
CASSIREGGYTF,TGTGCCAGTAGTATTCGGGAGGGCGGCTACACCTTC,.,TRBJ1-2,.,TRBV19
CASSSLMGRGTEAFF,TGTGCCAGCAGCTCCCTTATGGGGCGGGGCACTGAAGCTTTCTTT,.,TRBJ1-1,.,TRBV11-2
CSVEDTQDRAYEQYF,TGCAGCGTTGAAGATACCCAAGACAGGGCCTACGAGCAGTACTTC,TRBD1,TRBJ2-7,.,TRBV29-1
CASSTSGLGSEQFF,TGTGCCAGCAGCACGAGTGGACTGGGGAGCGAGCAGTTCTTC,.,TRBJ2-1,.,TRBV7-9
CASDPGQGREQYF,TGTGCCAGCGACCCCGGACAGGGTCGGGAGCAGTACTTC,TRBD1,TRBJ2-7,.,TRBV6-5
CASSPGLAGVREQFF,TGTGCCAGCAGCCCGGGACTAGCGGGAGTCCGAGAGCAGTTCTTC,TRBD2,TRBJ2-1,.,TRBV27
CASSVTAGGTTYNEQFF,TGTGCCAGCAGCGTAACGGCAGGGGGCACAACCTACAATGAGCAGTTCTTC,TRBD1,TRBJ2-1,.,TRBV9
CASSPGTGRNTEAFF,TGTGCCAGCAGTCCCGGGACAGGGAGGAACACTGAAGCTTTCTTT,TRBD1,TRBJ1-1,.,TRBV28
CASSPRELAGGPSQFF,TGTGCCAGCTCACCAAGGGAGTTGGCGGGAGGGCCCTCTCAGTTCTTC,TRBD2,TRBJ2-1,.,TRBV18
CASSLAGVYSNQPQHF,TGTGCCAGCAGCTTAGCAGGGGTTTATAGCAATCAGCCCCAGCATTTT,.,TRBJ1-5,.,TRBV7-8
CASSSGQGLLRNIQYF,TGTGCCAGCAGCTCAGGACAGGGATTATTGAGAAACATTCAGTACTTC,TRBD1,TRBJ2-4,once,TRBV11-2
CASSLTDTGEQYF,TGTGCCAGCAGCTTAACGGACACAGGCGAGCAGTACTTC,.,TRBJ2-7,.,TRBV7-9
CASSSLSGKLYNEQFF,TGTGCCAGCAGTTCACTTAGCGGGAAACTGTACAATGAGCAGTTCTTC,TRBD2,TRBJ2-1,.,TRBV27
CASSIQGVSGELFF,TGTGCCAGTAGTATACAGGGTGTATCCGGGGAGCTGTTTTTT,.,TRBJ2-2,.,TRBV19
CASSPRTGSTNYGYTF,TGCGCCAGCAGCCCAAGAACAGGTTCGACTAACTATGGCTACACCTTC,.,TRBJ1-2,.,TRBV5-1
CASTPRGLNTEAFF,TGTGCCAGCACGCCGAGAGGGTTGAACACTGAAGCTTTCTTT,.,TRBJ1-1,.,TRBV2
CASSPVVWGGIRRGYGYTF,TGTGCCAGCAGCCCAGTGGTGTGGGGGGGGATAAGACGAGGCTATGGCTACACCTTC,.,TRBJ1-2,.,TRBV27
CASSLPPGQLNSPLHF,TGTGCCAGCAGCTTACCACCGGGACAGCTCAATTCACCCCTCCACTTT,TRBD1,TRBJ1-6,.,TRBV7-3
CASSYPSRGAQSYEQYF,TGTGCCAGCAGTTACCCCTCCAGGGGGGCACAATCCTACGAGCAGTACTTC,.,TRBJ2-7,.,TRBV6-2/TRBV6-3
CASSLGGRTEAFF,TGTGCCAGCAGTCTAGGGGGGAGGACTGAAGCTTTCTTT,.,TRBJ1-1,few,TRBV12-3/TRBV12-4
CASSFRETQYF,TGTGCCAGCAGTTTCAGAGAGACCCAGTACTTC,.,TRBJ2-5,.,TRBV28
CASSSSGYGNTIYF,TGCGCCAGCAGTTCGTCAGGCTATGGAAACACCATATATTTT,.,TRBJ1-3,.,TRBV10-1
CASSSDRGSYEQYF,TGCGCCAGCAGTTCTGACAGGGGGTCCTACGAGCAGTACTTC,TRBD1,TRBJ2-7,.,TRBV5-1
CASSAVTSGTEETQYF,TGTGCCAGCAGTGCAGTGACGTCCGGGACAGAAGAGACCCAGTACTTC,TRBD1,TRBJ2-5,.,TRBV25-1
CASSPYLNTEAFF,TGTGCCAGCAGTCCTTACTTGAACACTGAAGCTTTCTTT,.,TRBJ1-1,.,TRBV27
CASSVGATGAYEQYF,TGTGCCAGCAGCGTAGGCGCGACAGGGGCATACGAGCAGTACTTC,TRBD1,TRBJ2-7,.,TRBV9
CASSSPHITGQGTDTQYF,TGTGCCAGCAGCTCCCCCCATATAACGGGACAGGGCACAGATACGCAGTATTTT,.,TRBJ2-3,once,TRBV12-1
CASSLGGGSTDTQYF,TGTGCCAGCAGTTTAGGCGGGGGTAGCACAGATACGCAGTATTTT,TRBD2,TRBJ2-3,.,TRBV28
CASNPVGVYNEQFF,TGTGCCAGCAACCCGGTAGGAGTCTACAATGAGCAGTTCTTC,.,TRBJ2-1,.,TRBV6-5
CAWSVTRTGANQPQHF,TGTGCCTGGAGTGTAACACGGACAGGGGCTAATCAGCCCCAGCATTTT,TRBD1,TRBJ1-5,once,TRBV30
CASSPRSGTASYEQYF,TGCGCCAGCAGCCCACGGTCCGGGACAGCCTCCTACGAGCAGTACTTC,TRBD1,TRBJ2-7,.,TRBV5-1
CASTPYHANTEAFF,TGTGCCAGCACCCCCTATCACGCGAACACTGAAGCTTTCTTT,.,TRBJ1-1,.,TRBV3-1/TRBV3-2
CASSEQVDHNEQFF,TGTGCCAGCTCCGAACAGGTGGACCACAATGAGCAGTTCTTC,.,TRBJ2-1,.,TRBV18
CASSSLQGLSGNTIYF,TGTGCCAGCAGTTCACTACAGGGGCTCTCTGGAAACACCATATATTTT,TRBD1,TRBJ1-3,.,TRBV28
CATSSGGYGYTF,TGTGCCACCAGTAGTGGAGGCTATGGCTACACCTTC,.,TRBJ1-2,.,TRBV24-1
CASSPKDRAYTDTQYF,TGTGCCAGCAGTCCGAAGGACAGGGCTTACACAGATACGCAGTATTTT,TRBD1,TRBJ2-3,.,TRBV6-6